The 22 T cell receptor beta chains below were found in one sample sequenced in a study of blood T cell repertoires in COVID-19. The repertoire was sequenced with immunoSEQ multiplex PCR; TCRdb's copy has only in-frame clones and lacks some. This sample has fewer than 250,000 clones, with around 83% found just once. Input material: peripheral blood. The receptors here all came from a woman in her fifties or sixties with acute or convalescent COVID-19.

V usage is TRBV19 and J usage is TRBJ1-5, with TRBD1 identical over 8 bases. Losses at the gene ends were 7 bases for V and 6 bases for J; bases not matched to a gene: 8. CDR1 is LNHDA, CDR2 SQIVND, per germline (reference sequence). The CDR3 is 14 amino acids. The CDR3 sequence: CASTAGQGAQPQHF. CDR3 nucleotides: TGTGCCAGTACGGCCGGACAGGGTGCTCAGCCCCAGCATTTT.

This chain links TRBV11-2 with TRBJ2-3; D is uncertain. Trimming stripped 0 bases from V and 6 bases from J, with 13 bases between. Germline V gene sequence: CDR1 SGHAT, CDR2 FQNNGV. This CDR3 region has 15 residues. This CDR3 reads CASSLDFGGADTQYF. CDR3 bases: TGTGCCAGCAGCTTAGATTTTGGCGGCGCGGATACGCAGTATTTT.

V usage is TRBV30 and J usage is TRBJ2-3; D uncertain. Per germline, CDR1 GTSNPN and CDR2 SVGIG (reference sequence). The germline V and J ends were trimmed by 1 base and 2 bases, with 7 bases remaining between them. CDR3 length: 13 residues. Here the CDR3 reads CAWSGPNTDTQYF. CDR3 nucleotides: TGTGCCTGGAGTGGGCCAAACACAGATACGCAGTATTTT. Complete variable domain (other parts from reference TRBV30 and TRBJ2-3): SQTIHQWPATLVQPVGSPLSLECTVEGTSNPNLYWYRQAAGRGLQLLFYSVGIGQISSEVPQNLSASRPQDRQFILSSKKLLLSDSGFYLCAWSGPNTDTQYFGPGTRLTVL.

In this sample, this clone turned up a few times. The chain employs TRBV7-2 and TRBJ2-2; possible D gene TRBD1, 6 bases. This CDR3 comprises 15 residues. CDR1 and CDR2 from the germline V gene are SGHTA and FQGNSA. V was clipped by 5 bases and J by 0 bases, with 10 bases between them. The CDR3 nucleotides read TGTGCCAGCAGCCGGAAGGGGGCGAACACCGGGGAGCTGTTTTTT. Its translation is CASSRKGANTGELFF.

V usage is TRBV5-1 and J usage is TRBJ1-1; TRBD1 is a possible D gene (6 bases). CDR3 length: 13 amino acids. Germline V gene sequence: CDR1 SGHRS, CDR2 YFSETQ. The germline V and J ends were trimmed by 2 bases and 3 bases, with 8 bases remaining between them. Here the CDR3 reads CASSFEGDTEAFF. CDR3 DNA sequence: TGCGCCAGCAGCTTTGAGGGGGACACTGAAGCTTTCTTT.

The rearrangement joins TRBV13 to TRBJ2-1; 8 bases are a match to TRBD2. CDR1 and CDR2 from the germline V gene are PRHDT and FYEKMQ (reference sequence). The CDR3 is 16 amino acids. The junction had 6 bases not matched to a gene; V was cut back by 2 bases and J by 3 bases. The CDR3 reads CASSLYREGYYNEQFF. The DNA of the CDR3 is TGTGCCAGCAGCTTATACCGGGAGGGTTACTACAATGAGCAGTTCTTC.

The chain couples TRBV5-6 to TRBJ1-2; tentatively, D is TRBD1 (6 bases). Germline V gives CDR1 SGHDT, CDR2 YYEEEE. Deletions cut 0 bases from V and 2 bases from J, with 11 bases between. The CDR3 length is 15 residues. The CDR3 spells CASSLGSGDNYGYTF. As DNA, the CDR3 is TGTGCCAGCAGCTTGGGCTCAGGGGACAACTATGGCTACACCTTC.

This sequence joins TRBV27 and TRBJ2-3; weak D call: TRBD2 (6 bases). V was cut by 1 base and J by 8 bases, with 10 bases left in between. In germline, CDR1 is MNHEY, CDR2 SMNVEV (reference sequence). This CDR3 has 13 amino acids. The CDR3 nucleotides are TGTGCCAGCAGTTTATTCCGGGACTCTACGCAGTATTTT. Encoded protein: CASSLFRDSTQYF.

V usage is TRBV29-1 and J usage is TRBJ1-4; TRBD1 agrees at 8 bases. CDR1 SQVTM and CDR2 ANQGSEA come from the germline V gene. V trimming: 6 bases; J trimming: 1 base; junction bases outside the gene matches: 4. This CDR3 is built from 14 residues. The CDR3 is CSVRGQGTNEKLFF. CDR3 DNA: TGCAGCGTCCGCGGACAGGGAACTAATGAAAAACTGTTTTTT.

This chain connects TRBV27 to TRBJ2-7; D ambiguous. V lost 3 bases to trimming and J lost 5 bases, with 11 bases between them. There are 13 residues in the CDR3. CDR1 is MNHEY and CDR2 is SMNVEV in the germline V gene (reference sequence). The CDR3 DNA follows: TGTGCCAGCAGTTTCGGGTCCACAAACGAGCAGTACTTC. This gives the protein CASSFGSTNEQYF.

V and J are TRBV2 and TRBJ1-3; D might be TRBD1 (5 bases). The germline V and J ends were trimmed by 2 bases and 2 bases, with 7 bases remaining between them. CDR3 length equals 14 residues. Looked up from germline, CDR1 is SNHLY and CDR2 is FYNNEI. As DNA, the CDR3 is TGTGCCAGCAGTGAACCCAGGGCTGGAAACACCATATATTTT. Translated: CASSEPRAGNTIYF.

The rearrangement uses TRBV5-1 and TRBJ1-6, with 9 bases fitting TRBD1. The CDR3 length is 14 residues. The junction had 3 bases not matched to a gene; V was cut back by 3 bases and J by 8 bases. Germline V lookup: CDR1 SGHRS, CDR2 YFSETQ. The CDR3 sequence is CASSSGQGDSPLHF. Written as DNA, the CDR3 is TGCGCCAGCAGCTCGGGACAGGGCGATTCACCCCTCCACTTT.

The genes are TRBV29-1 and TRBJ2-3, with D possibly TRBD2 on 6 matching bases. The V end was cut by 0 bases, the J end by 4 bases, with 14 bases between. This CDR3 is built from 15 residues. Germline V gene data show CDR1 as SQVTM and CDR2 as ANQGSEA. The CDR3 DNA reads TGCAGCGTTGAAGATCTGGAGGGGTCGGCAGATACGCAGTATTTT. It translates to CSVEDLEGSADTQYF.

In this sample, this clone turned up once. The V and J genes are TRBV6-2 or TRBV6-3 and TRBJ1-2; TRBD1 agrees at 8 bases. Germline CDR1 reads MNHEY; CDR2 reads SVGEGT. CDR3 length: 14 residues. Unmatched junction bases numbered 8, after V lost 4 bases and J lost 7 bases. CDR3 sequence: CASSFQGALSGYTF. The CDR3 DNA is TGTGCCAGCAGTTTCCAGGGGGCACTCTCTGGCTACACCTTC.

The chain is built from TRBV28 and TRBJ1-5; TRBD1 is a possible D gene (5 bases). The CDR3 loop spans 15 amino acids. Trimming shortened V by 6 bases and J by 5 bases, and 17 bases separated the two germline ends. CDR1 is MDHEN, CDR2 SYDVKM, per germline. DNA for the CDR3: TGTGCCAGCAGCAATCAGGTGAAGGGGCATCAGCCCCAGCATTTT. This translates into CASSNQVKGHQPQHF.

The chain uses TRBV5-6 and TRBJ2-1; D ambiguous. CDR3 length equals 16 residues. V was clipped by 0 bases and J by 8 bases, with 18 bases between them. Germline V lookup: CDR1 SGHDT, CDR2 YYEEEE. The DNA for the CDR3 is TGTGCCAGCAGCTTGGACGGCCTAGGCCCTGGGTATGAGCAGTTCTTC. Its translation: CASSLDGLGPGYEQFF.

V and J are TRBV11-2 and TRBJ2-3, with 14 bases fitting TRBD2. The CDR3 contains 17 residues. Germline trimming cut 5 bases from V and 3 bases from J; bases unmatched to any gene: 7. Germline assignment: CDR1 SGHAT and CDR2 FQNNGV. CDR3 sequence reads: CASSAGLAGEGTDTQYF. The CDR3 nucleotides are TGTGCCAGCAGCGCGGGACTAGCGGGAGAAGGGACAGATACGCAGTATTTT.

CDR3 protein: CASSYDSSEAFF. In DNA, the CDR3 is TGTGCCAGCAGTTACGACAGCTCTGAAGCTTTCTTT. The J gene is TRBJ1-1, the V gene TRBV6-5; D may be TRBD1 (5 bases). The V and J ends lost 2 bases and 6 bases respectively, with 7 bases between them. The CDR3 is 12 amino acids. From germline, CDR1 is MNHEY and CDR2 SVGAGI.

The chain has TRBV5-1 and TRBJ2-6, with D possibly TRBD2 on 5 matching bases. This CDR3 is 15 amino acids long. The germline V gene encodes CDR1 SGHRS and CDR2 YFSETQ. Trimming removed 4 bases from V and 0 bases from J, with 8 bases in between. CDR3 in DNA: TGCGCCAGCAGCGCCCGGGACTCTGGGGCCAACGTCCTGACTTTC. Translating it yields CASSARDSGANVLTF.

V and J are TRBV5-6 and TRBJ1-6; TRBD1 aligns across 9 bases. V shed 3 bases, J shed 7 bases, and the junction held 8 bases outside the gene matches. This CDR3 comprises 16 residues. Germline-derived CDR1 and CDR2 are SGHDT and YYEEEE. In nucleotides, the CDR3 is TGTGCCAGCAGCTCCGGACAGGGGCGCGCGAATTCACCCCTCCACTTT. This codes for CASSSGQGRANSPLHF. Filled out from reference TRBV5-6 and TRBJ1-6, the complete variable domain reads DAGVTQSPTHLIKTRGQQVTLRCSPKSGHDTVSWYQQALGQGPQFIFQYYEEEERQRGNFPDRFSGHQFPNYSSELNVNALLLGDSALYLCASSSGQGRANSPLHFGNGTRLTVT.

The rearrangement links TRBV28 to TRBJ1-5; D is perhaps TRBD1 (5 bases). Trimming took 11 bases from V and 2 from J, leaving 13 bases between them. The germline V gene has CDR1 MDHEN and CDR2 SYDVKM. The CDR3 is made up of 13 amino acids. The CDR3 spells CAAKGGGNQPQHF. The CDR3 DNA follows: TGTGCCGCGAAGGGAGGGGGCAATCAGCCCCAGCATTTT.

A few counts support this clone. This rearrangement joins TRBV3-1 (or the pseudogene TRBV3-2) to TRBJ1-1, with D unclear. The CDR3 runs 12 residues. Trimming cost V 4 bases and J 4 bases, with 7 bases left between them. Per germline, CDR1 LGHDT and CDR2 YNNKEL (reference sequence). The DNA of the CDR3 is TGTGCCAGCAGCCCGTCTAGCACTGAAGCTTTCTTT. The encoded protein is CASSPSSTEAFF.